These 22 T cell receptor beta chains were all obtained from the same sample, sequenced in a study of Graves' ophthalmopathy and Graves' hyperthyroidism. RNA served as the template for amplifying TCR beta CDR3 regions. Second-round multiplex PCR followed a first-round RT-PCR using HTBI primers. In TCRdb, the multiplex PCR reads were re-called with MiXCR into one record per CDR3 protein. The sample holds 660,000 or so distinct CDR3 sequences, about 41% seen once. Sample: peripheral blood. These receptors originate from an adult man with Graves' ophthalmopathy.

This clonotype was detected ten times or more. The chain carries TRBV19 and TRBJ2-7; D is possibly TRBD2 (5 bases). Trimming took 1 base from V and 1 from J, leaving 8 bases between them. The length of the CDR3 is 14 residues. The germline CDR1 and CDR2 sequences are LNHDA and SQIVND (reference sequence). The CDR3 loop reads CASSIAGWSYEQYF. The CDR3 nucleotides are TGTGCCAGTAGTATAGCGGGATGGTCCTACGAGCAGTACTTC.

This clonotype was counted between two and nine times. This chain joins TRBV3-1 and TRBJ1-5; 9 bases are shared with TRBD1. The ends lost 1 base at V and 1 base at J; junction bases unmatched: 5. The CDR3 contains 17 residues. Per germline, CDR1 LGHDT and CDR2 YNNKEL (reference sequence). The CDR3 region has the DNA TGTGCCAGCAGCCAAGGTCTACAGGGGGCAAGCAATCAGCCCCAGCATTTT. This translates into CASSQGLQGASNQPQHF.

This clonotype was counted only a few times. The chain has TRBV2 and TRBJ2-5; 9 bases are a match to TRBD1. The V gene's germline CDR1 is SNHLY and CDR2 FYNNEI. The CDR3 loop spans 16 amino acids. J gave up 4 bases and V 4 bases, and 10 bases lay outside the gene matches. The CDR3 DNA sequence: TGTGCCAGCAGTGTCCCCGGGACAGGGAAACGAGAGACCCAGTACTTC. This codes for CASSVPGTGKRETQYF.

This chain connects TRBV29-1 to TRBJ1-2, with 9 bases lining up with TRBD1. Germline V CDR1 and CDR2: SQVTM, ANQGSEA. This CDR3 region has 9 residues. The CDR3 spells CWTGDGYTF. The CDR3 region has the DNA TGCTGGACAGGGGATGGCTACACCTTC. Full variable domain (remainder filled in from reference TRBV29-1 and TRBJ1-2): SAVISQKPSRDICQRGTSLTIQCQVDSQVTMMFWYRQQPGQSLTLIATANQGSEATYESGFVIDKFPISRPNLTFSTLTVSNMSPEDSSIYLCWTGDGYTFGSGTRLTVV.

This clonotype appeared many times. This rearrangement joins TRBV27 to TRBJ1-5; 7 bases line up with TRBD1. The germline V gene has CDR1 MNHEY and CDR2 SMNVEV (reference sequence). CDR3 length: 15 amino acids. V lost 6 bases and J lost 3; bases outside the gene matches: 8. This CDR3 is CASRKGDSYNQPQHF. For the CDR3, the DNA is TGTGCCAGCAGAAAGGGGGACAGCTACAATCAGCCCCAGCATTTT.

The chain recombines TRBV24-1 with TRBJ2-5, with D maybe TRBD1 (6 bases). Germline CDR1 reads KGHDR; CDR2 reads SFDVKD. The CDR3 consists of 15 residues. V shed 7 bases and J shed 5 bases, with 19 bases lying between them. The DNA of the CDR3 is TGTGCCACCAGCTCACCACCGCCAGGGGCCGAGACCCAGTACTTC. Residues: CATSSPPPGAETQYF.

The V and J genes are TRBV9 and TRBJ1-2, with D perhaps matching TRBD1 (6 bases). Germline V lookup: CDR1 SGDLS, CDR2 YYNGEE. The CDR3 totals 15 residues. The V and J ends lost 2 bases and 5 bases respectively, with 16 bases between them. This chain's CDR3 is CASSVVTGLGYGYTF. The CDR3 DNA follows: TGTGCCAGCAGCGTCGTAACAGGGCTCGGGTATGGCTACACCTTC.

This clonotype was observed once. The rearrangement links TRBV20-1 to TRBJ1-5; D might be TRBD1 (5 bases). Germline CDR1 reads DFQATT; CDR2 reads SNEGSKA (reference sequence). The CDR3 spans 14 residues. Trimming cost V 1 base and J 5 bases, with 12 bases left between them. CDR3 coding DNA: TGCAGTGCTAGAGGCAGGGAAATAGATCAGCCCCAGCATTTT. Translating it yields CSARGREIDQPQHF.

This clonotype has ten or more counts. The CDR3 sequence: CASSESRGGFTEAFF. CDR3 DNA: TGCGCCAGCAGTGAGTCCCGGGGAGGGTTCACTGAAGCTTTCTTT. The chain links TRBV10-2 to TRBJ1-1; D is uncertain. Germline-derived CDR1 and CDR2 are WSHSY and SAAADI. Deletions cut 0 bases from V and 4 bases from J, with 12 bases between. The CDR3 consists of 15 residues.

The chain combines TRBV2 with TRBJ1-1; D is perhaps TRBD1 (5 bases). The V gene's germline CDR1 is SNHLY and CDR2 FYNNEI. The CDR3 covers 14 residues. V dropped 8 bases and J dropped 0 bases, with 13 bases sitting between them. The CDR3 DNA follows: TGTGCCAGCTCACGAGGGGTCCTGAACACTGAAGCTTTCTTT. This encodes CASSRGVLNTEAFF.

This clonotype was counted a few times. The chain carries TRBV6-6 and TRBJ2-5; 11 bases fit TRBD1. Germline CDR1 is MNHNY and CDR2 is SVGAGI (reference sequence). Trimming at V came to 4 bases and at J to 5 bases, leaving 6 bases not matched to a gene. This CDR3 has 15 amino acids. The CDR3 sequence is CASSFRGQGVETQYF. Here the CDR3 DNA reads TGTGCCAGCAGTTTTAGGGGACAGGGGGTTGAGACCCAGTACTTC.

The chain uses TRBV20-1 and TRBJ2-5, with 13 nucleotides matching TRBD2. This CDR3 is 19 amino acids long. Germline V lookup: CDR1 DFQATT, CDR2 SNEGSKA (reference sequence). Germline trimming cut 0 bases from V and 3 bases from J; bases unmatched to any gene: 13. CDR3 sequence: CSARDPSGTSGTHEETQYF. The CDR3 nucleotides read TGCAGTGCTAGAGACCCCTCCGGGACTAGCGGGACCCACGAAGAGACCCAGTACTTC.

This clonotype was found many times. The J gene is TRBJ1-5, the V gene TRBV6-5; tentatively, D is TRBD1 (6 bases). V lost 6 bases, J lost 5 bases, and 11 bases lay in between. This CDR3 has 13 residues. The germline V gene encodes CDR1 MNHEY and CDR2 SVGAGI. CDR3 DNA: TGTGCCAGCAGAGCGGACAGCTATCAGCCCCAGCATTTT. This codes for CASRADSYQPQHF.

This chain links TRBV9 with TRBJ2-7; D remains ambiguous. Germline V gives CDR1 SGDLS, CDR2 YYNGEE. Deletions cut 3 bases from V and 1 base from J, with 8 bases between. The CDR3 spans 13 residues. This chain's CDR3 is CASSGSKSYEQYF. The CDR3 nucleotides read TGTGCCAGCAGCGGAAGTAAATCCTACGAGCAGTACTTC. Based on the CDR3 plus reference TRBV9 and TRBJ2-7, the full variable domain is DSGVTQTPKHLITATGQRVTLRCSPRSGDLSVYWYQQSLDQGLQFLIQYYNGEERAKGNILERFSAQQFPDLHSELNLSSLELGDSALYFCASSGSKSYEQYFGPGTRLTVT.

As for this clonotype: One end of the junction varies from germline; a read error may be responsible. The rearrangement links TRBV2 to TRBJ1-1; the match to TRBD1 covers 8 bases. Germline V gene lookup returns CDR1 SNHLY and CDR2 FYNNEI. The CDR3 runs 14 residues. CDR3 in amino acids: CAISATGEKAEAFF. CDR3 in DNA: TGTGCCATCAGTGCGACAGGGGAGAAGGCTGAAGCTTTCTTT.

Ten or more counts support this clonotype. The chain couples TRBV2 to TRBJ2-7, with a tentative D call TRBD2 (5 bases). The germline V and J ends were trimmed by 8 bases and 1 base, with 12 bases remaining between them. The CDR3 sequence is 13 residues long. Germline CDR1 reads SNHLY; CDR2 reads FYNNEI. This CDR3 reads CASGGGFSYEQYF. The CDR3 nucleotides read TGTGCCAGCGGAGGAGGTTTTTCCTACGAGCAGTACTTC.

This clonotype has a single count. This may come from a read error, since a much larger clone is one base off. The gene calls are TRBV6-6 and TRBJ2-6, with TRBD1 identical over 9 bases. The CDR3 spans 16 residues. V gave up 4 bases and J gave up 2 bases; unmatched junction bases: 3. Germline V gives CDR1 MNHNY, CDR2 SVGAGI (reference sequence). The CDR3 loop reads CASSCRQGAGANVLTF. DNA of the CDR3: TGTGCCAGCAGTTGCAGACAGGGGGCTGGGGCCAACGTCCTGACTTTC.

This clonotype has a single count. The chain combines TRBV7-6 with TRBJ2-7; tentatively, D is TRBD2 (5 bases). CDR3 length: 13 amino acids. Germline V lookup: CDR1 SGHVS, CDR2 FNYEAQ. V was clipped by 0 bases and J by 3 bases, with 6 bases between them. The CDR3 sequence: CASSLATNYEQYF. CDR3 DNA sequence: TGTGCCAGCAGCTTAGCGACTAACTACGAGCAGTACTTC.

This clonotype was detected only a few times. The chain employs TRBV10-3 and TRBJ2-7; TRBD1 matches 8 bases. The V gene end was trimmed by 10 bases and the J gene end by 3 bases; junction bases not matched to a gene: 5. Per the germline V gene, CDR1 is ENHRY and CDR2 is SYGVKD. This CDR3 has 12 amino acids. CDR3 sequence: CASAGQGYEQYF. CDR3 coding DNA: TGTGCCAGCGCAGGACAGGGCTACGAGCAGTACTTC.

This clonotype has ten or more counts. The J gene is TRBJ1-6, the V gene TRBV12-3 or TRBV12-4; D unresolved. The CDR3 contains 14 residues. V dropped 1 base and J dropped 7 bases, with 8 bases sitting between them. CDR3 sequence reads: CASSLGLGNSPLHF. DNA for the CDR3: TGTGCCAGCAGTTTAGGGCTGGGAAATTCACCCCTCCACTTT.

This clonotype was observed at least ten times. The CDR3 DNA reads as TGTGCCATCACCTCACTACAGGGTGCCACTGAAGCTTTCTTT. As protein: CAITSLQGATEAFF. The chain is built from TRBV10-3 and TRBJ1-1, with D maybe TRBD1 (6 bases). This CDR3 comprises 14 residues. V was cut by 7 bases and J by 4 bases, with 16 bases left in between. Germline V CDR1 and CDR2: ENHRY, SYGVKD.

This clonotype was seen repeatedly, ten times or more. The V and J genes are TRBV20-1 and TRBJ2-7; D may be TRBD1 (6 bases). Germline lookup yields CDR1 DFQATT and CDR2 SNEGSKA (reference sequence). The CDR3 is made up of 14 amino acids. Trimming removed 3 bases at V and 5 bases at J, with 17 bases between. The CDR3 coding sequence is TGCAGTGCTAGTCTGGGGGCGCCCACCAACGAGCAGTACTTC. Translating it yields CSASLGAPTNEQYF.